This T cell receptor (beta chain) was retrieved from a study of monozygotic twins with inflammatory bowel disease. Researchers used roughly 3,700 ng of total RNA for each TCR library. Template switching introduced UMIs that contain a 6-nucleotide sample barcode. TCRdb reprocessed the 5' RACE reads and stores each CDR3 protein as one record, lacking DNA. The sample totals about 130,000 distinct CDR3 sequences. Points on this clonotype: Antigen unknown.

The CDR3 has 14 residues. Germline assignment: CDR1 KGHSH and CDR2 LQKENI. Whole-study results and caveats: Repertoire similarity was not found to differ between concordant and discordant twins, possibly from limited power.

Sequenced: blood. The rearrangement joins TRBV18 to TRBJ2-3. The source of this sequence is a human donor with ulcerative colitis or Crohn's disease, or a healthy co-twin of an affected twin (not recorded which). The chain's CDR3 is CASSPQGRTDTQYF.